The 15 T cell receptor beta chains reported below all come from one sample, sequenced in a study of cytotoxic CD8 clonotypes in ibrutinib-treated CLL. The repertoire was sequenced with immunoSEQ multiplex PCR; TCRdb's copy has only in-frame clones and lacks some. Of about 40,000 clones listed, around 67% were seen once; the top ten hold less than 7.5%. Here the sequenced sample was PBMCs, taken at disease progression, from a patient treated with ibrutinib. The receptors originated from a human donor with chronic lymphocytic leukemia.

This sequence joins TRBV14 and TRBJ2-7; 10 nucleotides match TRBD2. Looked up from germline, CDR1 is SGHDN and CDR2 is FVKESK. J lost 5 bases, V lost 5 bases, and 9 bases had no gene match. The CDR3 is 15 amino acids. The CDR3 nucleotides read TGTGCCAGCAGCTCTGAAGCGCTAGCGGGAGACGAGCAGTACTTC. Protein product: CASSSEALAGDEQYF.

Here the CDR3 reads CASSWTGRTEAFF. The CDR3 bases are TGTGCCAGCAGCTGGACAGGGAGGACTGAAGCTTTCTTT. J is TRBJ1-1 and V is TRBV5-4; 8 nucleotides line up with TRBD1. V lost 3 bases, J lost 5 bases, and 3 bases stayed unmatched. This CDR3 contains 13 residues. Germline V gene data show CDR1 as SGHNT and CDR2 as YYREEE (reference sequence).

This clone was counted between two and nine times. This chain joins TRBV11-2 and TRBJ2-3, with a tentative D call TRBD2 (5 bases). The CDR3 spans 17 residues. Germline loops: CDR1 SGHAT, CDR2 FQNNGV. The V gene lost 0 bases and the J gene lost 2 bases, with 15 bases spanning the gap. The CDR3 loop is CASSLDWRGKITDTQYF. In DNA, the CDR3 is TGTGCCAGCAGCTTAGATTGGCGAGGGAAGATCACAGATACGCAGTATTTT.

This clone was picked up a small number of times. V gene TRBV11-3 combines with J gene TRBJ2-7, with 7 bases lining up with TRBD2. Germline loops: CDR1 SGHNT, CDR2 YENEEA. J was trimmed by 4 bases and V by 5 bases; bases with no gene match: 5. The CDR3 loop spans 13 amino acids. The DNA for the CDR3 is TGTGCCAGCAGCCCCGGGGGGAGGTACGAGCAGTACTTC. Its translation is CASSPGGRYEQYF.

This chain joins TRBV11-1 and TRBJ1-1, with 10 nucleotides matching TRBD1. Losses at the gene ends were 5 bases for V and 1 base for J; bases not matched to a gene: 4. The CDR3 runs to 15 residues. Germline V gene data show CDR1 as SGHAT and CDR2 as FQDESV (reference sequence). The CDR3 sequence: CASSTDRGQNTEAFF. Written as DNA, the CDR3 is TGTGCCAGCAGCACAGACAGGGGGCAGAACACTGAAGCTTTCTTT.

This clone turned up a few times. The chain couples TRBV28 to TRBJ1-2; possibly TRBD1 for D (5 bases). Looked up from germline, CDR1 is MDHEN and CDR2 is SYDVKM. V gave up 2 bases and J gave up 8 bases, with 12 bases separating them. The CDR3 has 13 residues. Here the CDR3 DNA reads TGTGCCAGCAGTTTAGGTGGAAGGGGCGGCTACACCTTC. Translated, it gives CASSLGGRGGYTF.

V gene TRBV7-9 combines with J gene TRBJ1-5; D remains unclear. Per germline, CDR1 SEHNR and CDR2 FQNEAQ (reference sequence). This CDR3 is built from 14 residues. V was cut by 0 bases and J by 4 bases, with 7 bases left in between. CDR3 loop: CASSLAGGNQPQHF. The CDR3 DNA reads as TGTGCCAGCAGCTTAGCCGGAGGAAATCAGCCCCAGCATTTT.

The rearrangement links TRBV28 to TRBJ2-5, with D maybe TRBD1 (5 bases). The V end was cut by 1 base, the J end by 3 bases, with 24 bases between. The CDR3 is 19 amino acids. Germline assignment: CDR1 MDHEN and CDR2 SYDVKM. CDR3 nucleotides: TGTGCCAGCAGTTTATTATACCGACAACAGGTTTCTTCAGAAGAGACCCAGTACTTC. Its translation: CASSLLYRQQVSSEETQYF.

The chain recombines TRBV5-1 with TRBJ2-1, with 10 bases identical to TRBD2. This CDR3 comprises 16 residues. Per germline, CDR1 SGHRS and CDR2 YFSETQ. Losses at the gene ends were 3 bases for V and 3 bases for J; bases not matched to a gene: 6. The CDR3 DNA reads as TGCGCCAGCAGCTCCTCTAGCGGGAGTGACTACAATGAGCAGTTCTTC. Residues: CASSSSSGSDYNEQFF.

The chain uses TRBV14 and TRBJ1-5; 9 bases match TRBD1. V was pared by 3 bases and J by 1 base, with 1 base of the junction left unmatched. The CDR3 is 15 residues long. Germline V lookup: CDR1 SGHDN, CDR2 FVKESK. The CDR3 is CASSQGTGSNQPQHF. Here the CDR3 DNA reads TGTGCCAGCAGCCAGGGGACAGGGAGCAATCAGCCCCAGCATTTT.

The chain joins TRBV7-9 to TRBJ1-2; maybe TRBD1 (5 bases). The V and J ends lost 2 bases and 5 bases respectively, with 12 bases between them. The CDR3 consists of 14 residues. CDR1 and CDR2 (germline): SEHNR, FQNEAQ (reference sequence). In DNA form, the CDR3 reads TGTGCCAGCAGCTTATCCCAGGGTGCATATGGCTACACCTTC. Residues: CASSLSQGAYGYTF.

The chain recombines TRBV5-4 with TRBJ2-1; 12 nucleotides align to TRBD2. Germline CDR1 SGHNT, CDR2 YYREEE (reference sequence). V was pared by 4 bases and J by 7 bases, with 12 bases of the junction left unmatched. The CDR3 runs to 17 residues. In DNA form, the CDR3 reads TGTGCCAGCAGCCCTAGACTAGCGGGAGCTGGTGGGAATGAGCAGTTCTTC. It yields the protein CASSPRLAGAGGNEQFF.

The chain recombines TRBV5-1 with TRBJ2-3; a weak D match, TRBD1 (6 bases). The germline V gene has CDR1 SGHRS and CDR2 YFSETQ. The CDR3 contains 15 residues. With 0 bases removed from V and 8 bases from J, the gap between germline ends came to 16 bases. CDR3 amino acids: CASSLASQGSGTQYF. In nucleotides, the CDR3 is TGCGCCAGCAGCTTGGCTTCTCAGGGGTCAGGTACGCAGTATTTT.

V is TRBV2 and J is TRBJ2-6; D not certain. The germline V and J ends were trimmed by 10 bases and 0 bases, with 1 base remaining between them. CDR1 is SNHLY and CDR2 is FYNNEI in the germline V gene. The CDR3 has 11 residues. CDR3 nucleotides: TGTGCCACCTCTGGGGCCAACGTCCTGACTTTC. Translation gives CATSGANVLTF.

The chain couples TRBV19 to TRBJ1-5; no clear D. This CDR3 spans 13 amino acids. The V gene lost 3 bases and the J gene lost 6 bases, with 9 bases spanning the gap. Germline CDR1 is LNHDA and CDR2 is SQIVND (reference sequence). Here the CDR3 reads CASSIILAQPQHF. The CDR3 coding sequence is TGTGCCAGTAGTATCATATTGGCTCAGCCCCAGCATTTT.